Listed below are T cell receptor beta chains from one sample, sequenced in a study of blood T cells in healthy people across ages. A single record per CDR3 protein comes from TCRdb applying MiXCR to the 5' RACE reads. The sample shows 800,000 to 900,000 distinct CDR3 sequences, less than 80% of them seen only once. Sequencing was carried out using blood. The receptors stem from a young man in good health. Each CDR3 is given without its conserved first and last residue. A D gene is named only where the DNA matches it firmly.

v_call d_call cdr3_aa
TRBV7-2 NA ASSLSNRVAKNIQY
TRBV6-6 NA ASSQLYGVEETQY
TRBV28 NA ASSPHGQGNQPQH
TRBV12-3/TRBV12-4 TRBD1 ASNPGQGVSEAF
TRBV5-1 TRBD2 ASFHKGLARNTGELF
TRBV20-1 NA SARPGTSGEQF
TRBV10-3 NA AISELGPRGTEAF
TRBV27 NA ASSMTVVYEQY
TRBV5-6 NA ASSFRQDESVDEQF
TRBV7-3 NA ASSPQGTGETQY